This T cell receptor (beta chain) is from a study of a mutant IDH1 vaccine in newly diagnosed glioma. Germline CDR1 SNHLY, CDR2 FYNNEI. The CDR3 has 11 residues. This clone was recorded once. The table came from immunoSEQ multiplex PCR; TCRdb's copy has only in-frame clones and leaves some out. This sample has 99,000 or so clones; roughly 90% occur once, and the top ten carry approximately 0.58%. Time point noted: baseline, week 1 (first vaccination visit). Stated treatment: pre-vaccination baseline after standard-of-care therapy. The rearrangement joins TRBV2 to TRBJ2-5, with a weak D call TRBD2 (5 bases). The DNA end favors TRBJ2-7, so the J call may be wrong. The specimen was PBMCs, collected from a glioma patient treated with radiotherapy, temozolomide or both. The clonotype comes from a woman aged 45-60 years with glioma. In nucleotides, the CDR3 is TGTGCCTTCTCGAGGGTCATCGAGCAGTACTTC. It translates to CAFSRVIEQYF.